This TCR beta chain was identified during a study of T cell repertoires in cytomegalovirus infection. Of note for this clonotype: The antigen remains unidentified.

MiXCR, run by TCRdb on the reads, gives a single entry per CDR3 protein. The data contain around 340,000 distinct CDR3 sequences, almost 30% of them seen just once; the ten biggest clones take up about 20%. The TCR comes from a human donor in good health (CMV status not recorded). Some clones in this sample may be carry-over from other donors' samples. The material was cultured PBMCs, obtained from culture after CMV antigen stimulation.

The CDR3 DNA follows: TGTGCCATCAGTTCTCAGGGGTCTACTAACTATGGCTACACCTTC. It encodes CAISSQGSTNYGYTF. The V call is TRBV10-3, the J call TRBJ1-2, with a weak D call TRBD1 (6 bases). The CDR3 spans 15 residues. Trimming pared 5 bases from V and 0 bases from J, leaving 13 bases between. Germline V gives CDR1 ENHRY, CDR2 SYGVKD.